Presented here are 13 T cell receptor beta chains from one specimen sequenced in a study of blood T cell repertoires in COVID-19 (dated by TCRdb to about 2020). Libraries were built with the immunoSEQ multiplex PCR assay. TCRdb re-hosts the immuneACCESS table, in-frame sequences only. Its copies lack some clones; in the studies checked, an unresolved V gene accounts for under half of them, and the cause for the rest is not known. The sample profile shows around 55,000 clones; about nine tenths of them were found once. The ten largest make up approximately 3.6% of the sample. Material: peripheral blood. All receptors come from a man in his forties with COVID-19, enrolled during active disease.

The rearrangement uses TRBV27 and TRBJ2-7; 8 positions agree with TRBD1. Germline trimming cut 8 bases from V and 3 bases from J; bases unmatched to any gene: 6. This CDR3 is 13 amino acids long. The germline V gene encodes CDR1 MNHEY and CDR2 SMNVEV (reference sequence). DNA of the CDR3: TGTGCCAGCGGACGACAGGGGAACTACGAGCAGTACTTC. This codes for CASGRQGNYEQYF.

The genes are TRBV19 and TRBJ1-5; 7 bases match TRBD1. The CDR3 sequence is 15 residues long. Trimming took 8 bases from V and 1 from J; bases not matched to a gene: 8. Looked up from germline, CDR1 is LNHDA and CDR2 is SQIVND (reference sequence). The CDR3 reads CASLSEGASNQPQHF. CDR3 DNA sequence: TGTGCCAGTCTATCGGAGGGGGCCAGCAATCAGCCCCAGCATTTT.

CDR3 residues: CAWSVRGTTEAFF. In nucleotides, the CDR3 is TGTGCCTGGAGTGTACGGGGAACAACTGAAGCTTTCTTT. V usage is TRBV30 and J usage is TRBJ1-1; D not resolved. The CDR3 is made up of 13 amino acids. Germline CDR1 GTSNPN, CDR2 SVGIG (reference sequence). The V end was cut by 0 bases, the J end by 5 bases, with 10 bases between.

This clone has more than one count but fewer than ten. The V and J genes are TRBV5-1 and TRBJ1-1, with no clear D. The CDR3 loop spans 17 amino acids. In germline, CDR1 is SGHRS, CDR2 YFSETQ. With 2 bases removed from V and 4 bases from J, the gap between germline ends came to 21 bases. CDR3 loop: CASSLTAAASPTTEAFF. CDR3 bases: TGCGCCAGCAGCTTAACGGCGGCAGCCAGCCCCACCACTGAAGCTTTCTTT.

The chain is built from TRBV30 and TRBJ2-7, with a tentative D call TRBD1 (5 bases). The CDR3 sequence is 11 residues long. The germline V and J ends were trimmed by 4 bases and 5 bases, with 9 bases remaining between them. Germline CDR1 reads GTSNPN; CDR2 reads SVGIG (reference sequence). CDR3 DNA sequence: TGTGCCTGGACAGGGTTGGACGAGCAGTACTTC. This codes for CAWTGLDEQYF. Full variable domain (remainder filled in from reference TRBV30 and TRBJ2-7): SQTIHQWPATLVQPVGSPLSLECTVEGTSNPNLYWYRQAAGRGLQLLFYSVGIGQISSEVPQNLSASRPQDRQFILSSKKLLLSDSGFYLCAWTGLDEQYFGPGTRLTVT.

The genes are TRBV5-1 and TRBJ2-1; D might be TRBD1 (6 bases). The V gene lost 0 bases and the J gene lost 4 bases, with 11 bases spanning the gap. Germline CDR1 is SGHRS and CDR2 is YFSETQ. The CDR3 totals 15 residues. The DNA for the CDR3 is TGCGCCAGCAGCTTGGCCATGGGGGCATACAATGAGCAGTTCTTC. It is translated as CASSLAMGAYNEQFF.

This chain uses TRBV6-1 with TRBJ1-6; 9 bases align to TRBD1. Germline V CDR1 and CDR2: MNHNS, SASEGT. V shed 3 bases, J shed 7 bases, and the junction held 4 bases outside the gene matches. The CDR3 runs 15 residues. The CDR3 here is CASSDAQGANSPLHF. CDR3 bases: TGTGCCAGCAGTGACGCACAGGGGGCCAATTCACCCCTCCACTTT.

The table lists this clone with a count of one. This chain connects TRBV5-1 to TRBJ1-6; 11 nucleotides line up with TRBD1. CDR3 length: 18 residues. Germline V gives CDR1 SGHRS, CDR2 YFSETQ. J lost 8 bases, V lost 2 bases, and 12 bases had no gene match. DNA for the CDR3: TGCGCCAGCAGCTTAGCATCCCAGGGACAGGGGGGGCATTCACCCCTCCACTTT. Translating it yields CASSLASQGQGGHSPLHF.

The chain has TRBV29-1 and TRBJ1-2; weak D call: TRBD1 (6 bases). V was pared by 5 bases and J by 4 bases, with 11 bases between. The CDR3 sequence is 12 residues long. From germline, CDR1 is SQVTM and CDR2 ANQGSEA. In DNA form, the CDR3 reads TGCAGCGTTCCCACAGGGTCCTATGGCTACACCTTC. Amino acids: CSVPTGSYGYTF.

This clone was seen many times. The germline gene is not matched at one end of the junction; a read error may be the cause. The chain carries TRBV10-3 and TRBJ1-3, with D perhaps matching TRBD1 (5 bases). The V gene's germline CDR1 is ENHRY and CDR2 SYGVKD. The CDR3 spans 17 residues. The CDR3 nucleotides are TGTGCCACTACGCCGGATAGGGGTCATGGTGGTGGAGACACCATATATTTT. The encoded protein is CATTPDRGHGGGDTIYF.

V usage is TRBV4-1 and J usage is TRBJ1-4; 8 bases fit TRBD1. Germline V gene data show CDR1 as MGHRA and CDR2 as YSYEKL. The CDR3 sequence is 17 residues long. V was clipped by 0 bases and J by 8 bases; unmatched bases: 11. CDR3 sequence reads: CASSQDSSGTGREKLFF. Written as DNA, the CDR3 is TGCGCCAGCAGCCAAGATTCCTCCGGGACAGGTCGGGAAAAACTGTTTTTT.

This sequence joins TRBV5-4 and TRBJ2-3; TRBD2 matches 11 bases. Germline loops: CDR1 SGHNT, CDR2 YYREEE (reference sequence). There are 15 residues in the CDR3. With V trimmed by 0 bases and J by 3 bases, 0 bases remained unmatched. The CDR3 nucleotides are TGTGCCAGCAGCTTGGGACTAGCGGGGACAGATACGCAGTATTTT. This gives the protein CASSLGLAGTDTQYF.

The V call is TRBV29-1, the J call TRBJ2-5; the match to TRBD2 covers 10 bases. CDR1 is SQVTM and CDR2 is ANQGSEA in the germline V gene. This CDR3 contains 18 residues. With V trimmed by 3 bases and J by 2 bases, 15 bases remained unmatched. The CDR3 is CSVEGSRDTSGTQETQYF. The CDR3 DNA reads as TGCAGCGTTGAGGGATCCCGGGATACTAGCGGGACTCAAGAGACCCAGTACTTC. Full variable domain (rest looked up from reference TRBV29-1 and TRBJ2-5): SAVISQKPSRDICQRGTSLTIQCQVDSQVTMMFWYRQQPGQSLTLIATANQGSEATYESGFVIDKFPISRPNLTFSTLTVSNMSPEDSSIYLCSVEGSRDTSGTQETQYFGPGTRLLVL.